This T cell receptor beta chain was sequenced during a study of blood T cell repertoires in COVID-19. Clones were sequenced by immunoSEQ multiplex PCR, and TCRdb holds only the in-frame ones, with some missing. Among about 190,000 clones, about nine tenths were seen once, and the ten largest hold around 7%. This sequence originates from a man between 35 and 55 years old with acute or convalescent COVID-19. Sequencing used peripheral blood.

The CDR3 DNA follows: TGTGCCAGCAGCCAAGGGGGGACAGGTGGAAATGAGCAGTTCTTC. Protein product: CASSQGGTGGNEQFF. This rearrangement joins TRBV4-2 to TRBJ2-1; the match to TRBD1 covers 8 bases. The CDR3 runs 15 residues. The germline V gene has CDR1 LGHNA and CDR2 YNFKEQ. J lost 7 bases, V lost 1 base, and 6 bases had no gene match.